The source of this TCR beta chain is a study of shared clonotypes between healthy human individuals. Study-wide findings and caveats: Naive subsets generally had larger estimated richness than memory subsets.

TCRdb's table, derived via immunoSEQ multiplex PCR, lists solely in-frame clones and lacks some. The top ten hold less than 2% of the sample, which has about 680,000 clones, over 65% seen once. About this clone: Its antigen remains unidentified.

This CDR3 spans 16 amino acids. V gave up 0 bases and J gave up 7 bases, with 19 bases separating them. Germline assignment: CDR1 MNHNS and CDR2 SASEGT. The source of this sequence is a woman in her twenties or thirties in good health. The V call is TRBV6-1, the J call TRBJ2-7; D unclear. The sample comprised memory CD4+ T cells sorted from blood. Subset specified: CD45RA-negative fraction. CDR3 bases: TGTGCCAGCAGTGAAGCGACGAGGACGGCCCGGCGGGAGCAGTACTTC. This sequence encodes CASSEATRTARREQYF.